In its sample, the clone carrying this TCR beta chain was seen many times. The antigen remains unidentified. The CDR3 loop spans 15 amino acids. Trimming pared 7 bases from V and 2 bases from J, leaving 16 bases between. Germline CDR1 reads MNHEY; CDR2 reads SVGAGI. TCRdb reprocessed the 5' RACE reads with MiXCR, giving one entry per CDR3 protein. The table lists 150,000 to 200,000 distinct CDR3 sequences, about 14% of them singletons. This sample is drawn from a study of T-cell memory formation after mild COVID-19. Study as a whole: TCR clusters showed largely donor specificity. General observations from the study: Contracting clones from day 15 to 85 showed balanced CD4/CD8; later expanders favored CD4+. Specificity for SARS-CoV-2 was not confirmed among the second-wave clones peaking on day 37.

The source of this sequence is an adult woman who had mild COVID-19 (a few samples of this study predate the infection). Cell type and time point are not known. The sequenced sample was PBMCs or a T cell subset sorted from them (not recorded which). The gene calls are TRBV6-5 and TRBJ2-3; D possibly corresponds to TRBD2 (6 bases). DNA for the CDR3: TGTGCCAGCAAGACTAGGACTACCCCCACAGATACGCAGTATTTT. This gives the protein CASKTRTTPTDTQYF.